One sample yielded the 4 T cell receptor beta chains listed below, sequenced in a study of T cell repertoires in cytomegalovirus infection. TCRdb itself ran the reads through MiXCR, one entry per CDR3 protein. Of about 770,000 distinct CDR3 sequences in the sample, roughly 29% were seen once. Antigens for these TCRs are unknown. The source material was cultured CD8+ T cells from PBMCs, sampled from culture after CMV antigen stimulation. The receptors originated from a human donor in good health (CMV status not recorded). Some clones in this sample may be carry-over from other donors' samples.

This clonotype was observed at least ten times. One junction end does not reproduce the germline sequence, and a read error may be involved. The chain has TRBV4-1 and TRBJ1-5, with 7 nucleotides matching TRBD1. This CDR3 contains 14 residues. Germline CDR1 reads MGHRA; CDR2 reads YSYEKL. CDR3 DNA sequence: TGTGCCAGCAGCCCTGGACAGGCTAATCAGCCCCAGCATTTT. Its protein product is CASSPGQANQPQHF.

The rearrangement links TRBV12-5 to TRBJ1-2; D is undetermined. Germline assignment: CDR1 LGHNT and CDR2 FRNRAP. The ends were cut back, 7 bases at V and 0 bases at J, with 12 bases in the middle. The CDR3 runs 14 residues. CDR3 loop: CASVETGPNYGYTF. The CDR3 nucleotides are TGTGCTAGTGTTGAAACCGGGCCTAACTATGGCTACACCTTC.

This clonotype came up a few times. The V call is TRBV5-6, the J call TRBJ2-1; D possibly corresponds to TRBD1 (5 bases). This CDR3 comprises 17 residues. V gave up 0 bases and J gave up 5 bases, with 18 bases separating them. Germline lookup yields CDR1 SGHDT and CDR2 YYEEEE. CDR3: CASSLDKVWGRHNEQFF. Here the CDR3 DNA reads TGTGCCAGCAGCTTGGATAAAGTCTGGGGCCGCCACAATGAGCAGTTCTTC.

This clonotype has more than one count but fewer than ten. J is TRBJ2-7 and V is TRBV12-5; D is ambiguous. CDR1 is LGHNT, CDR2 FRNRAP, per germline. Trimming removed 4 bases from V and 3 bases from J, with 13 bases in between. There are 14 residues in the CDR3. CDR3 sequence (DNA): TGTGCTAGTGGTTGCTCCGACCCTATCTACGAGCAGTACGTC. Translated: CASGCSDPIYEQYV.